The 9 T cell receptor beta chains given below trace back to one sample, sequenced in a study of response to subunit inactivated influenza vaccine. TCRdb itself ran the RT-PCR reads through MiXCR, one entry per CDR3 protein. The sample comprises almost 600,000 distinct CDR3 sequences, 14% of which are singletons, and around 10% rests with the top ten. The material was PBMCs from blood, obtained 11 to 12 days after vaccination. The receptors shown here come from a man aged 45-65 years who received an inactivated influenza vaccine.

The chain has TRBV7-2 and TRBJ2-7; 8 nucleotides agree with TRBD1. CDR3 length equals 17 residues. Looked up from germline, CDR1 is SGHTA and CDR2 is FQGNSA. Trimming at V came to 0 bases and at J to 5 bases, leaving 12 bases not matched to a gene. The CDR3 spells CASSLARNLNRGDEQYF. The CDR3 region has the DNA TGTGCCAGCAGCTTAGCGAGGAATTTGAACAGGGGGGACGAGCAGTACTTC.

The table lists this clonotype with a few counts. One end of the junction does not line up with germline, which may come from a read error. This chain joins TRBV20-1 and TRBJ2-1; D gene ambiguous. The CDR3 runs to 8 residues. Germline loops: CDR1 DFQATT, CDR2 SNEGSKA (reference sequence). The CDR3 sequence: CSASPRSF. The CDR3 DNA reads as TGCAGTGCTAGTCCTCGGTCCTTC.

V usage is TRBV20-1 and J usage is TRBJ2-3; no clear D gene. CDR1 DFQATT and CDR2 SNEGSKA come from the germline V gene (reference sequence). The CDR3 loop spans 15 amino acids. V was clipped by 1 base and J by 0 bases, with 11 bases between them. CDR3 amino acids: CSARAAEPSTDTQYF. The CDR3 coding sequence is TGCAGTGCTAGAGCGGCGGAACCCAGCACAGATACGCAGTATTTT.

This clonotype was detected ten times or more. This chain joins TRBV6-1 and TRBJ1-5; D gene uncertain. This CDR3 spans 16 amino acids. From germline, CDR1 is MNHNS and CDR2 SASEGT. Trimming left V 1 base short and J 1 base short, with 11 bases between. The CDR3 bases are TGTGCCAGCAGTGAAGACAGTTTGGTGAGCAATCAGCCCCAGCATTTT. It translates to CASSEDSLVSNQPQHF.

The chain combines TRBV7-8 with TRBJ1-4, with D unclear. Trimming left V 4 bases short and J 7 bases short, with 10 bases between. Germline V gene lookup returns CDR1 SGHVS and CDR2 FQNEAQ. There are 13 residues in the CDR3. The CDR3 bases are TGTGCCAGCAGCTACCCCAATTCTGAAAAACTGTTTTTT. Translating gives CASSYPNSEKLFF.

The chain has TRBV20-1 and TRBJ2-6; D ambiguous. Trimming left V 5 bases short and J 0 bases short, with 14 bases between. The CDR3 is 16 residues long. In germline, CDR1 is DFQATT, CDR2 SNEGSKA (reference sequence). The CDR3 sequence is CSAPIRRSSGANVLTF. The CDR3 nucleotides are TGCAGTGCTCCTATACGTCGGAGCTCTGGGGCCAACGTCCTGACTTTC.

The chain carries TRBV12-3 or TRBV12-4 and TRBJ2-7; 7 bases align to TRBD1. Losses at the gene ends were 6 bases for V and 2 bases for J; bases not matched to a gene: 7. The CDR3 runs 14 residues. The CDR3 here is CASSLTGTPYEQYF. The CDR3 DNA reads TGTGCCAGCAGCCTGACAGGGACCCCCTACGAGCAGTACTTC.

The V call is TRBV12-3 or TRBV12-4, the J call TRBJ2-2, with D possibly being TRBD1 (5 bases). With 6 bases removed from V and 4 bases from J, the gap between germline ends came to 12 bases. The CDR3 has 14 amino acids. In nucleotides, the CDR3 is TGTGCCAGCAGGGCAGGGTCCGGCACCGGGGAGCTGTTTTTT. Translated, it gives CASRAGSGTGELFF.

This clonotype was recorded at least ten times. J is TRBJ1-4 and V is TRBV15; D might be TRBD1 (5 bases). The CDR3 runs 14 residues. Germline V gene sequence: CDR1 LNHNV, CDR2 YYDKDF (reference sequence). V gave up 1 base and J gave up 8 bases, with 11 bases separating them. This CDR3 reads CATSRADSREKLFF. CDR3 bases: TGTGCCACCAGCAGAGCCGACAGTAGGGAAAAACTGTTTTTT.